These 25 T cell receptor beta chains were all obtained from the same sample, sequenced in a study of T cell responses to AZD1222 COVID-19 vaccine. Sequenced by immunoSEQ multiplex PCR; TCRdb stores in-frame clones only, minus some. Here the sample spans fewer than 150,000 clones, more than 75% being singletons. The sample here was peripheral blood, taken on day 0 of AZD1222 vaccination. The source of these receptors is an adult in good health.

The CDR3 nucleotides are TGTGCCAGCAGCCCTCACATTCAGGGGGCCGGCACTGAAGCTTTCTTT. It specifies CASSPHIQGAGTEAFF. The rearrangement uses TRBV7-6 and TRBJ1-1, with 8 nucleotides matching TRBD1. This CDR3 comprises 16 residues. Trimming removed 5 bases from V and 4 bases from J; junction bases left unmatched: 12. The germline V gene has CDR1 SGHVS and CDR2 FNYEAQ.

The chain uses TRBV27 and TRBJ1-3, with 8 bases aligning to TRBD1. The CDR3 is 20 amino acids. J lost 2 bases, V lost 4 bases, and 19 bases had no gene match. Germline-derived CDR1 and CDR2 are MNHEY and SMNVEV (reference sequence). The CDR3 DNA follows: TGTGCCAGCAGTTACCCCTCCGGACAGGGATCAGGTCTTGCTGGAAACACCATATATTTT. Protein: CASSYPSGQGSGLAGNTIYF.

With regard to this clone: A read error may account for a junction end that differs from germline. Written as DNA, the CDR3 is TGTGCCAGTAGTTTGCGACAGACGATTTCACCCCTCCACTTT. Translated: CASSLRQTISPLHF. The chain employs TRBV28 and TRBJ1-6; possible D gene TRBD1, 5 bases. Germline CDR1 reads MDHEN; CDR2 reads SYDVKM. The CDR3 spans 14 residues.

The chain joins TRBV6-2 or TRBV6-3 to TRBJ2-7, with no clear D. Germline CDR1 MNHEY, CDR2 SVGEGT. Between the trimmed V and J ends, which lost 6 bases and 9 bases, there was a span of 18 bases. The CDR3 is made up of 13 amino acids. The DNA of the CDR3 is TGTGCCAGCAGCTCCTCTCCAGCGACGGGGCAGTACTTC. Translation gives CASSSSPATGQYF.

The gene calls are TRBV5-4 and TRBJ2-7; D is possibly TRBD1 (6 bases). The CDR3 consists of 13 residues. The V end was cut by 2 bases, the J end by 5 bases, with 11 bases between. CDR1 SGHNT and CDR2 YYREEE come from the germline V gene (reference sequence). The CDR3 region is CASSFTRGDEQYF. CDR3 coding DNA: TGTGCCAGCAGCTTCACCAGGGGCGACGAGCAGTACTTC. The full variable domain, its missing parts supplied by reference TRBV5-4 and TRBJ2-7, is ETGVTQSPTHLIKTRGQQVTLRCSSQSGHNTVSWYQQALGQGPQFIFQYYREEENGRGNFPPRFSGLQFPNYSSELNVNALELDDSALYLCASSFTRGDEQYFGPGTRLTVT.

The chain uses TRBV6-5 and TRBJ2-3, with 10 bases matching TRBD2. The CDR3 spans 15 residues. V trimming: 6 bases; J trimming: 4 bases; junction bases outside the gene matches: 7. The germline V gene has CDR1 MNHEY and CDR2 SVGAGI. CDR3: CASSRTSGYADTQYF. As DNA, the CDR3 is TGTGCCAGCAGCCGGACTAGCGGATATGCAGATACGCAGTATTTT.

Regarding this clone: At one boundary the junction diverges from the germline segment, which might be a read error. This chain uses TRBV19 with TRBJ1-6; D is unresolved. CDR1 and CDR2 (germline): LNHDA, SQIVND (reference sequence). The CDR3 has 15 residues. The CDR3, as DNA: TGTGCCAGTAGTATACAAGGCTCCGATAATTCACCCCTCCACTTT. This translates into CASSIQGSDNSPLHF.

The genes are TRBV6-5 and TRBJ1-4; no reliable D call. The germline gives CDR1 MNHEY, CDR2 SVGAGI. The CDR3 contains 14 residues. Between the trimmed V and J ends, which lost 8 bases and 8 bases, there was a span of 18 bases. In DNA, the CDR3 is TGTGCCAGCCGAAAACGAGGTGGAGAAGAAAAACTGTTTTTT. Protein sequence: CASRKRGGEEKLFF.

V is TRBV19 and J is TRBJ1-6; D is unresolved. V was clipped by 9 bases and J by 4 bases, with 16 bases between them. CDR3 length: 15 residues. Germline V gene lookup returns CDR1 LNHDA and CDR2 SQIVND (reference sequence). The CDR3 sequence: CASSEDGRYNSPLHF. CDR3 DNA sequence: TGTGCCAGCTCCGAGGATGGCAGATATAATTCACCCCTCCACTTT.

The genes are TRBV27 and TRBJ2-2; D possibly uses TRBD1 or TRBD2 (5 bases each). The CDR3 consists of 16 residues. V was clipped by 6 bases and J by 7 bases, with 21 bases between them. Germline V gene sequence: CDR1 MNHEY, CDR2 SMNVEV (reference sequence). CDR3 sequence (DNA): TGTGCCAGCAGCCGACTTGGTCAGGGACGGGTCGGGGAGCTGTTTTTT. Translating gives CASSRLGQGRVGELFF.

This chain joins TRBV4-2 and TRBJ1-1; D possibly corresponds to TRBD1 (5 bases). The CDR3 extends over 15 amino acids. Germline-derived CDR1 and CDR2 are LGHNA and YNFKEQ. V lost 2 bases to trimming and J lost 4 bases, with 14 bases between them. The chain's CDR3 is CASSQMVGGTTEAFF. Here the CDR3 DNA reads TGTGCCAGCAGCCAAATGGTCGGAGGGACCACTGAAGCTTTCTTT.

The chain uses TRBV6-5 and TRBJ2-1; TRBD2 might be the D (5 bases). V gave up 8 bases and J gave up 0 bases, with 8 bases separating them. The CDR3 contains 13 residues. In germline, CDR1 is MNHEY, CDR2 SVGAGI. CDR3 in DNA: TGTGCCAGCTTCGGAGGCTCCTACAATGAGCAGTTCTTC. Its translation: CASFGGSYNEQFF.

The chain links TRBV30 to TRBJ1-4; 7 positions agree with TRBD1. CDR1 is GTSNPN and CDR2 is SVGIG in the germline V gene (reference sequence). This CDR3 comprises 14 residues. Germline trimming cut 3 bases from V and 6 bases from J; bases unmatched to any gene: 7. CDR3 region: CAWSPGTADEKLFF. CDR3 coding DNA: TGTGCCTGGAGCCCTGGGACAGCGGATGAAAAACTGTTTTTT. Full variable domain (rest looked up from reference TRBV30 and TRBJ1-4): SQTIHQWPATLVQPVGSPLSLECTVEGTSNPNLYWYRQAAGRGLQLLFYSVGIGQISSEVPQNLSASRPQDRQFILSSKKLLLSDSGFYLCAWSPGTADEKLFFGSGTQLSVL.

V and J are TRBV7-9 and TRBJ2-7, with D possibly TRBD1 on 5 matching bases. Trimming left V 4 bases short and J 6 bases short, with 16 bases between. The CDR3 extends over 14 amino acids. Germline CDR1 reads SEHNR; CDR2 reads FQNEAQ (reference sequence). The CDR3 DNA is TGTGCCAGCAGCTCCCTTGAAGGGGTCTTCGAGCAGTACTTC. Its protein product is CASSSLEGVFEQYF.

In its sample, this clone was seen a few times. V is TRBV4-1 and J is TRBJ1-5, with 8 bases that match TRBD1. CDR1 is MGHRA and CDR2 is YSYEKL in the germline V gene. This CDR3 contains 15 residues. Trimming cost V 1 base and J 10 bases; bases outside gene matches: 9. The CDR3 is CASSQAGGLISPQHF. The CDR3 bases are TGCGCCAGCAGCCAAGCAGGGGGCCTTATCTCCCCCCAGCATTTT.

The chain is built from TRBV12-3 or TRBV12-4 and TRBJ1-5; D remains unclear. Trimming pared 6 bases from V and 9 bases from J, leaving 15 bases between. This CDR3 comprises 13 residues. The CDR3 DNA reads TGTGCCAGCAGGCCACAAAGCCTTGGGCCCCAGCATTTT. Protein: CASRPQSLGPQHF.

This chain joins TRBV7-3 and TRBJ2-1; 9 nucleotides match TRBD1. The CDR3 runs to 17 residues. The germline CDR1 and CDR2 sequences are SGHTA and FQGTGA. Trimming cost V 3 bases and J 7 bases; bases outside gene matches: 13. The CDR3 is CASSFGTGIPDENEQFF. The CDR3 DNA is TGTGCCAGCAGCTTTGGGACAGGGATACCCGACGAGAATGAGCAGTTCTTC. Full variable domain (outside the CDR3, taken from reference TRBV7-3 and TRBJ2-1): GAGVSQTPSNKVTEKGKYVELRCDPISGHTALYWYRQSLGQGPEFLIYFQGTGAADDSGLPNDRFFAVRPEGSVSTLKIQRTERGDSAVYLCASSFGTGIPDENEQFFGPGTRLTVL.

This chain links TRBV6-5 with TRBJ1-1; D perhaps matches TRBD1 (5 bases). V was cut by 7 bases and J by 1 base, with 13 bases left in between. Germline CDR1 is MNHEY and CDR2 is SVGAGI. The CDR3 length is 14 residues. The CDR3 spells CASTQNTGNTEAFF. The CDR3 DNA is TGTGCCAGCACCCAGAATACAGGGAACACTGAAGCTTTCTTT.

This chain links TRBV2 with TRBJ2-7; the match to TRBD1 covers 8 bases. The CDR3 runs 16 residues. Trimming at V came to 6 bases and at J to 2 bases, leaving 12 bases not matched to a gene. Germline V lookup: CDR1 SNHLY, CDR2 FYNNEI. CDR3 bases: TGTGCCAGCAGGGGGCCCGGGCGACAGGGGCCCTACGAGCAGTACTTC. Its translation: CASRGPGRQGPYEQYF.

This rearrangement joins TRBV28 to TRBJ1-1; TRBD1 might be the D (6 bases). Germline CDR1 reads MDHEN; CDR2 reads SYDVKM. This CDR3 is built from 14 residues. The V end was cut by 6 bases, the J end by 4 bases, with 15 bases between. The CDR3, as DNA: TGTGCCAGCAGGGCCGGGGGCAGGCTCACTGAAGCTTTCTTT. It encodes CASRAGGRLTEAFF.

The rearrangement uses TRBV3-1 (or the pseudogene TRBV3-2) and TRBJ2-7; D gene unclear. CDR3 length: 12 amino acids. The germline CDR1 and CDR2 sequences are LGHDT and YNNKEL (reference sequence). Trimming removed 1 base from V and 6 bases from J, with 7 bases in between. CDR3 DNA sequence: TGTGCCAGCAGCCAAGGTCACTCCGAGCAGTACTTC. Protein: CASSQGHSEQYF.

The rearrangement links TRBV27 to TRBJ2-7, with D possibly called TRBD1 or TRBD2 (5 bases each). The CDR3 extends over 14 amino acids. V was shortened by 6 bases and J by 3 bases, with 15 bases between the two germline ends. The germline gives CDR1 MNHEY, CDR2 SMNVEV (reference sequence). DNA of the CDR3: TGTGCCAGCAGCTGGGATGGGGACCACTACGAGCAGTACTTC. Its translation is CASSWDGDHYEQYF.

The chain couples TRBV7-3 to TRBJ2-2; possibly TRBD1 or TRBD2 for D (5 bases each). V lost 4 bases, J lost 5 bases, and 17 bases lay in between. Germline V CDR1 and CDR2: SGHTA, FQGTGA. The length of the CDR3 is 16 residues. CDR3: CASSSPGPTVTGELFF. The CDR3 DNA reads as TGTGCCAGCAGCTCACCGGGACCGACCGTAACCGGGGAGCTGTTTTTT. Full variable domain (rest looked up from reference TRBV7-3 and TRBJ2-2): GAGVSQTPSNKVTEKGKYVELRCDPISGHTALYWYRQSLGQGPEFLIYFQGTGAADDSGLPNDRFFAVRPEGSVSTLKIQRTERGDSAVYLCASSSPGPTVTGELFFGEGSRLTVL.

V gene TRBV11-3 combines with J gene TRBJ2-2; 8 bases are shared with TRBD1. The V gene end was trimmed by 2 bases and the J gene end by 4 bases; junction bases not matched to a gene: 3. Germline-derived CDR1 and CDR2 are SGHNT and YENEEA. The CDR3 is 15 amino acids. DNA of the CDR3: TGTGCCAGCAGCTTAAACGGACAGGGCACCGGGGAGCTGTTTTTT. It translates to CASSLNGQGTGELFF.

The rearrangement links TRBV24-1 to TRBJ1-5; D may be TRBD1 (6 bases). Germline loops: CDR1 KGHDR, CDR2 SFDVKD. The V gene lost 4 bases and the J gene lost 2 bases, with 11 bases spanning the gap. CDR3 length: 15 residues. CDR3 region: CATSESGAGNQPQHF. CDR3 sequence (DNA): TGTGCCACCAGTGAGTCAGGGGCGGGCAATCAGCCCCAGCATTTT.